The subject of this entry is one TCR beta chain. This entry belongs to a study of shared clonotypes between healthy human individuals. The overall study: The donors, two women and a few men, were aged 18 to 49.

The germline V gene encodes CDR1 MDHEN and CDR2 SYDVKM. This CDR3 contains 15 residues. V shed 6 bases and J 6 bases; nucleotides not matched to a gene: 13. The test was conducted at deep level. DNA from unsorted PBMC was sequenced on ten immunoSEQ deep assay plates. Assay: immunoSEQ multiplex PCR; the TCRdb copy retains only in-frame clones and omits some. The sample has around 500,000 clones; roughly four fifths are singletons. Recent acute infections and vaccinations were absent in the healthy HIV-negative adult donors. This sequence was found in a woman aged 40-49 years in good health. Some clones in this sample may be carry-over from other donors' samples. The rearrangement links TRBV28 to TRBJ2-7; 8 nucleotides agree with TRBD1. The material sequenced was PBMCs. CDR3 protein: CASSSRQGRAGEQYF. CDR3 coding DNA: TGTGCCAGCAGCTCTCGACAGGGGAGAGCTGGCGAGCAGTACTTC. Using reference TRBV28 and TRBJ2-7 for the parts outside the CDR3, the full variable domain is DVKVTQSSRYLVKRTGEKVFLECVQDMDHENMFWYRQDPGLGLRLIYFSYDVKMKEKGDIPEGYSVSREKKERFSLILESASTNQTSMYLCASSSRQGRAGEQYFGPGTRLTVT.